A single sample gave rise to the 30 T cell receptor beta chains below, sequenced in a study of regulatory T cells in long-lasting Graves disease. Libraries of TCR beta came from iRepertoire HTBI primers plus Arm-PCR of CDR3 regions. TCRdb recomputed calls from the multiplex PCR reads with MiXCR, one row per CDR3 protein. The sample holds 400,000 to 600,000 distinct CDR3 sequences, approximately 21% seen once. Time point specified: persistent/refractory GD, antithyroid drugs over 5 years with positive TRAb. Extracted RNA from PBMCs served as the source of the TCR library. Sample: peripheral blood mononuclear cells (PBMCs), taken when the disease was refractory, from a patient treated with antithyroid drugs. The source is a female donor with Graves disease.

At least ten counts were recorded for this clonotype. The V and J genes are TRBV6-5 and TRBJ1-5; D gene ambiguous. CDR1 and CDR2 from the germline V gene are MNHEY and SVGAGI. The CDR3 totals 15 residues. V was pared by 4 bases and J by 0 bases, with 10 bases between. The CDR3 is CASSSTLHSNQPQHF. The CDR3 DNA reads TGTGCCAGCAGTTCAACACTCCATAGCAATCAGCCCCAGCATTTT.

This clonotype has at least ten counts. The chain couples TRBV28 to TRBJ1-5; D not resolved. This CDR3 is built from 13 residues. Per germline, CDR1 MDHEN and CDR2 SYDVKM. Deletions cut 6 bases from V and 5 bases from J, with 11 bases between. CDR3 in DNA: TGTGCCAGCAGGTTCCTTATCGATCAGCCCCAGCATTTT. This codes for CASRFLIDQPQHF.

Details on this clonotype: A far more abundant clone sits one base away, making this likely a read error. The chain couples TRBV27 to TRBJ1-6; D might be TRBD1 (5 bases). The CDR3 loop spans 14 amino acids. CDR1 and CDR2 from the germline V gene are MNHEY and SMNVEV (reference sequence). Deletions cut 8 bases from V and 7 bases from J, with 15 bases between. DNA of the CDR3: TGTGCCAGCTGGGGCAGTCAGAGAAATTCACCCCTCCACTTT. Amino acid sequence: CASWGSQRNSPLHF.

The sample holds a few counts of this clonotype. The V call is TRBV2, the J call TRBJ2-1, with D tentatively TRBD1 or TRBD2 (6 bases each). The V end was cut by 6 bases, the J end by 8 bases, with 17 bases between. CDR3 length: 14 residues. The V gene's germline CDR1 is SNHLY and CDR2 FYNNEI. CDR3 bases: TGTGCCAGCAGGCGGAGGGCAGGGGACGATGAGCAGTTCTTC. It yields the protein CASRRRAGDDEQFF.

The chain couples TRBV24-1 to TRBJ2-3; perhaps TRBD1 as D (5 bases). CDR1 KGHDR and CDR2 SFDVKD come from the germline V gene. V was trimmed by 4 bases and J by 0 bases, leaving 13 bases between them. There are 16 residues in the CDR3. This CDR3 is CATSDRAGSSTDTQYF. In DNA form, the CDR3 reads TGTGCCACCAGTGACCGGGCAGGGTCTAGCACAGATACGCAGTATTTT.

Note on this clonotype: A much larger clone is a single base away; this may be a read error. The chain combines TRBV6-1 with TRBJ1-5; no reliable D call. CDR1 and CDR2 from the germline V gene are MNHNS and SASEGT. Trimming removed 9 bases from V and 5 bases from J, with 29 bases in between. The CDR3 length is 18 residues. As DNA, the CDR3 is TGTGCCAGGGGTTTAAACCAGGCCCTTATTAGTGGCCATCAGCCCCAGCATTTT. Its translation is CARGLNQALISGHQPQHF.

This clonotype was seen at least ten times. The chain combines TRBV6-1 with TRBJ2-7, with 7 nucleotides matching TRBD1. Germline V lookup: CDR1 MNHNS, CDR2 SASEGT. CDR3 size: 12 residues. V was clipped by 7 bases and J by 2 bases; unmatched bases: 2. The DNA for the CDR3 is TGTGCCAGCACCGGACAGGCCTACGAGCAGTACTTC. Encoded protein: CASTGQAYEQYF.

Turning to this clonotype: Since a much larger clone is just one base distant, this may be a read error. For the CDR3, the DNA is TGCAGTGCTAGAGGGATGGACGGTATAAACTATGGCTACACCTTC. Protein product: CSARGMDGINYGYTF. V is TRBV20-1 and J is TRBJ1-2; the D is unclear. V dropped 1 base and J dropped 2 bases, with 14 bases sitting between them. Germline CDR1 and CDR2: DFQATT and SNEGSKA (reference sequence). CDR3 size: 15 residues.

The chain is built from TRBV7-9 and TRBJ1-4; 9 bases line up with TRBD1. There are 16 residues in the CDR3. Unmatched junction bases numbered 10, after V lost 5 bases and J lost 6 bases. The germline CDR1 and CDR2 sequences are SEHNR and FQNEAQ (reference sequence). Here the CDR3 DNA reads TGTGCCAGCAGCAGACGACGGACAGGGGCGGATGAAAAACTGTTTTTT. It translates to CASSRRRTGADEKLFF.

This clonotype was seen only a few times. J is TRBJ1-3 and V is TRBV19; D gene uncertain. Germline CDR1 is LNHDA and CDR2 is SQIVND (reference sequence). V was pared by 10 bases and J by 4 bases, with 8 bases between. CDR3 length: 11 amino acids. DNA for the CDR3: TGTGCCACAGTCGCGGGAAACACCATATATTTT. This gives the protein CATVAGNTIYF.

This clonotype occurred many times. V usage is TRBV27 and J usage is TRBJ2-7; 8 bases are shared with TRBD1. CDR3 length: 14 amino acids. Germline V gene lookup returns CDR1 MNHEY and CDR2 SMNVEV (reference sequence). After removal of 4 bases from V and 6 bases from J, the junction contained 8 bases not matched to a gene. For the CDR3, the DNA is TGTGCCAGCAGTTCGGGACAGGCGAGGCGCGAGCAGTACTTC. It translates to CASSSGQARREQYF.

As to this clonotype: With a much larger clone just one base away, this may be a read error. V usage is TRBV9 and J usage is TRBJ2-5; 11 nucleotides match TRBD2. From germline, CDR1 is SGDLS and CDR2 YYNGEE. CDR3 length: 17 residues. The CDR3 DNA is TGTGCCGGCAGCCCCCCCGCTAGCGGGAGGTACCAAGAGACCCAGTACTTC. This codes for CAGSPPASGRYQETQYF.

This clonotype was seen ten or more times. J is TRBJ1-2 and V is TRBV6-5; D gene unclear. Trimming removed 2 bases at V and 6 bases at J, with 7 bases between. CDR1 MNHEY and CDR2 SVGAGI come from the germline V gene. The CDR3 sequence is 12 residues long. The CDR3 reads CASSYPSNGYTF. The CDR3 DNA is TGTGCCAGCAGTTACCCTTCAAATGGCTACACCTTC.

Ten or more counts support this clonotype. The CDR3 reads CASSSQEGRVKTQYF. CDR3 in DNA: TGTGCCAGCAGCTCCCAGGAGGGCAGGGTGAAGACCCAGTACTTC. This chain joins TRBV11-2 and TRBJ2-5, with D perhaps matching TRBD2 (6 bases). CDR3 length equals 15 residues. Germline V gene lookup returns CDR1 SGHAT and CDR2 FQNNGV. V was pared by 4 bases and J by 6 bases, with 18 bases between.

This clonotype was seen many times. The gene calls are TRBV28 and TRBJ1-1; the D is unclear. The CDR3 consists of 11 residues. Per the germline V gene, CDR1 is MDHEN and CDR2 is SYDVKM. The ends were cut back, 3 bases at V and 11 bases at J, with 10 bases in the middle. The CDR3 spells CASSLPTQAFF. As DNA, the CDR3 is TGTGCCAGCAGTTTGCCGACCCAGGCTTTCTTT.

This clonotype occurred a few times. The rearrangement uses TRBV29-1 and TRBJ1-1, with D tentatively TRBD1 (5 bases). This CDR3 is built from 14 residues. CDR1 and CDR2 from the germline V gene are SQVTM and ANQGSEA. With 2 bases removed from V and 1 base from J, the gap between germline ends came to 11 bases. The CDR3 DNA follows: TGCAGCGTTGAATTACGGGGGTCGAACACTGAAGCTTTCTTT. Translation gives CSVELRGSNTEAFF.

Ten or more counts support this clonotype. J is TRBJ2-7 and V is TRBV6-1; unclear D gene. The CDR3 runs to 12 residues. Germline V gene sequence: CDR1 MNHNS, CDR2 SASEGT. Trimming cost V 8 bases and J 5 bases, with 13 bases left between them. In DNA, the CDR3 is TGTGCCAGCGCTAGAGTAGGAGACGAGCAGTACTTC. Its translation: CASARVGDEQYF.

The table lists this clonotype with many counts. The chain has TRBV28 and TRBJ2-7; the D gene could be TRBD1 or TRBD2 (5 bases each). The CDR3 contains 13 residues. Trimming removed 10 bases from V and 3 bases from J, with 16 bases in between. Germline values: CDR1 MDHEN, CDR2 SYDVKM. CDR3 region: CATQGPSRYEQYF. The CDR3 bases are TGTGCCACCCAGGGTCCTAGCCGCTACGAGCAGTACTTC.

This clonotype was seen more than once but under ten times. The gene calls are TRBV2 and TRBJ2-5; 11 nucleotides align to TRBD1. The length of the CDR3 is 16 residues. Germline V gene data show CDR1 as SNHLY and CDR2 as FYNNEI. The trim removed 5 bases at V and 3 bases at J, leaving 8 bases unmatched. Written as DNA, the CDR3 is TGTGCCAGCAGTTCCCCCCGGGACAGGGGGGAAGAGACCCAGTACTTC. This translates into CASSSPRDRGEETQYF.

V is TRBV6-9 and J is TRBJ2-7; TRBD2 aligns across 8 bases. Trimming removed 2 bases from V and 2 bases from J; junction bases left unmatched: 5. Germline V gene data show CDR1 as MNHGY and CDR2 as SVAAGI. The CDR3 loop spans 15 amino acids. CDR3 sequence reads: CASSYVGGAAYEQYF. In nucleotides, the CDR3 is TGTGCCAGCAGTTATGTCGGGGGGGCCGCCTACGAGCAGTACTTC.

The chain couples TRBV6-1 to TRBJ2-7; 12 bases fit TRBD1. J lost 5 bases, V lost 3 bases, and 5 bases had no gene match. Germline CDR1 reads MNHNS; CDR2 reads SASEGT. This CDR3 is built from 15 residues. The CDR3 is CASSDRDRGRDEQYF. DNA for the CDR3: TGTGCCAGCAGTGACCGGGACAGGGGGCGCGACGAGCAGTACTTC.

This clonotype was observed a handful of times. The chain combines TRBV7-2 with TRBJ1-1, with a tentative D call TRBD1 (5 bases). The CDR3 length is 14 residues. The germline gives CDR1 SGHTA, CDR2 FQGNSA. V lost 5 bases to trimming and J lost 7 bases, with 17 bases between them. CDR3 sequence (DNA): TGTGCCAGCAGCCCAGTTAGGGGAGAAGTTGAAGCTTTCTTT. Translated: CASSPVRGEVEAFF.

Of note for this clonotype: A junction end diverges from the germline sequence, so it may reflect a read error. The chain employs TRBV20-1 and TRBJ1-1; unclear D gene. Germline CDR1 DFQATT, CDR2 SNEGSKA (reference sequence). This CDR3 is built from 13 residues. CDR3 sequence: CSARGDLNTEAFF. The CDR3 region has the DNA TGCAGTGCTAGAGGCGACCTGAACACTGAGGCTTTCTTT.

This clonotype occurred many times. This chain uses TRBV7-3 with TRBJ1-1; no clear D. V lost 3 bases, J lost 5 bases, and 10 bases lay in between. The CDR3 totals 13 residues. Germline CDR1 and CDR2: SGHTA and FQGTGA. The CDR3 here is CASSLAEETEAFF. CDR3 coding DNA: TGTGCCAGCAGCTTGGCCGAGGAAACTGAAGCTTTCTTT.

The chain combines TRBV7-3 with TRBJ2-1, with 12 bases matching TRBD2. In germline, CDR1 is SGHTA, CDR2 FQGTGA. The V and J ends lost 5 bases and 4 bases, in that order; junction bases with no gene match: 6. There are 16 residues in the CDR3. CDR3 loop: CASSPGTSGLYNEQFF. The CDR3 DNA reads TGTGCCAGCAGCCCCGGGACTAGCGGGCTGTACAATGAGCAGTTCTTC. Based on the CDR3 plus reference TRBV7-3 and TRBJ2-1, the full variable domain is GAGVSQTPSNKVTEKGKYVELRCDPISGHTALYWYRQSLGQGPEFLIYFQGTGAADDSGLPNDRFFAVRPEGSVSTLKIQRTERGDSAVYLCASSPGTSGLYNEQFFGPGTRLTVL.

The V gene is TRBV6-9, the J gene TRBJ2-3; TRBD2 aligns across 14 bases. V was clipped by 4 bases and J by 5 bases; unmatched bases: 11. Germline V gene lookup returns CDR1 MNHGY and CDR2 SVAAGI. The CDR3 length is 18 residues. The CDR3 loop reads CASSSPRTSGGPGDTQYF. The CDR3 bases are TGTGCCAGCAGTTCCCCGCGGACTAGCGGGGGGCCAGGAGATACGCAGTATTTT.

This clonotype was picked up a small number of times. The chain uses TRBV28 and TRBJ2-5; D remains ambiguous. Germline V lookup: CDR1 MDHEN, CDR2 SYDVKM. This CDR3 contains 16 residues. V was shortened by 2 bases and J by 1 base, with 14 bases between the two germline ends. The CDR3 bases are TGTGCCAGCAGTTTAGGTACTATCACTATCCAAGAGACCCAGTACTTC. Translated: CASSLGTITIQETQYF.

Details on this clonotype: One base away lies a much larger clone, so this may be a sequencing read error. This chain uses TRBV28 with TRBJ1-5; D call uncertain. The CDR3 runs 12 residues. Germline V gives CDR1 MDHEN, CDR2 SYDVKM. The chain's CDR3 is CGSSFPNAKQHF. CDR3 DNA: TGTGGCAGCAGTTTTCCCAACGCAAAACAGCATTTT.

The table lists this clonotype with many counts. CDR3 DNA sequence: TGTGCCAGCAGGACCGGGACACCGATCTATAGCAATCAGCCCCAGCATTTT. Encoded protein: CASRTGTPIYSNQPQHF. This chain links TRBV6-1 with TRBJ1-5, with a possible D match to TRBD1 (6 bases). The germline gives CDR1 MNHNS, CDR2 SASEGT. Deletions cut 6 bases from V and 0 bases from J, with 18 bases between. This CDR3 contains 17 residues.

V usage is TRBV15 and J usage is TRBJ2-1; D ambiguous. The CDR3 covers 14 residues. V was clipped by 2 bases and J by 5 bases, with 10 bases between them. The germline CDR1 and CDR2 sequences are LNHNV and YYDKDF (reference sequence). The CDR3: CATSRTDRDNEQFF. CDR3 sequence (DNA): TGTGCCACCAGCAGAACCGATCGGGACAATGAGCAGTTCTTC. Full variable domain (missing parts from reference TRBV15 and TRBJ2-1): DAMVIQNPRYQVTQFGKPVTLSCSQTLNHNVMYWYQQKSSQAPKLLFHYYDKDFNNEADTPDNFQSRRPNTSFCFLDIRSPGLGDTAMYLCATSRTDRDNEQFFGPGTRLTVL.